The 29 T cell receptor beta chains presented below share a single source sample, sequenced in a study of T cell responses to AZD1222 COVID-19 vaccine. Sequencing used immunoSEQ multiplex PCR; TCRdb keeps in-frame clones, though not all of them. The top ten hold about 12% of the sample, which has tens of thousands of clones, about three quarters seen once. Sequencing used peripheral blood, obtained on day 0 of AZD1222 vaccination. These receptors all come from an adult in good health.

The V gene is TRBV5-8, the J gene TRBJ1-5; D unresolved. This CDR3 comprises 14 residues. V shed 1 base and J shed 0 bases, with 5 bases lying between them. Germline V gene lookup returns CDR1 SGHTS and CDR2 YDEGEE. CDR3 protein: CASSLMNSNQPQHF. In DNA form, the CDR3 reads TGTGCCAGCAGCTTGATGAATAGCAATCAGCCCCAGCATTTT.

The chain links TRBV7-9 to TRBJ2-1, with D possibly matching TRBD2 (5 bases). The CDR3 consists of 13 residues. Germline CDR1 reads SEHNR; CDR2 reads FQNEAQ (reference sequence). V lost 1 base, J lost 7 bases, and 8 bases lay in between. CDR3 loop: CASSLGTGNEQFF. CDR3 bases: TGTGCCAGCAGCTTAGGGACGGGGAATGAGCAGTTCTTC.

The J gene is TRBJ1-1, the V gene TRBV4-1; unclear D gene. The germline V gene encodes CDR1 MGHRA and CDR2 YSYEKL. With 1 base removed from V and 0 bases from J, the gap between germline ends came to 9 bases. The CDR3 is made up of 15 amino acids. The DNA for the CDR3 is TGCGCCAGCAGCCAAGGGGTGCAGATGAACACTGAAGCTTTCTTT. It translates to CASSQGVQMNTEAFF.

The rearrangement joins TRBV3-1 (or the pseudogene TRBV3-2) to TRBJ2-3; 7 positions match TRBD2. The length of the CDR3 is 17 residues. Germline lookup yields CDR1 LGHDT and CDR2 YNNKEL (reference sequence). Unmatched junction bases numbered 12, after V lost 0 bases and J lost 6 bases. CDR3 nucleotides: TGTGCCAGCAGCCAAGAGGTTTTCCAGCGGGGCTCGGATACGCAGTATTTT. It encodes CASSQEVFQRGSDTQYF.

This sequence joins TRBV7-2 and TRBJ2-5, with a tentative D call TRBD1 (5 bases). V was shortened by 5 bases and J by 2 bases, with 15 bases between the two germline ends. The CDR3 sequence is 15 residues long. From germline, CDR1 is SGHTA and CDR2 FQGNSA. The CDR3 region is CASSDRRGGQETQYF. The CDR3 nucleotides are TGTGCCAGCAGCGACCGAAGGGGCGGTCAAGAGACCCAGTACTTC.

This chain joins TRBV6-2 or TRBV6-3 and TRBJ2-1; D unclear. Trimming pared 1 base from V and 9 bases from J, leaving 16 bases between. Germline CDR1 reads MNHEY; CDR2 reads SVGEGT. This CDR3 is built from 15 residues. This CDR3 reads CASSYWERTLSEQFF. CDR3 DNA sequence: TGTGCCAGCAGTTACTGGGAACGGACGCTTAGTGAGCAGTTCTTC.

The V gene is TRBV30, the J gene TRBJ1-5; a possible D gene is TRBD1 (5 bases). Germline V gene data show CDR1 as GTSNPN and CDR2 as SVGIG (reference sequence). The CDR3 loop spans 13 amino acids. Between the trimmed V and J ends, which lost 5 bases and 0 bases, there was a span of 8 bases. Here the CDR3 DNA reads TGTGCCTGGGGGACGGATAGCAATCAGCCCCAGCATTTT. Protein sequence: CAWGTDSNQPQHF.

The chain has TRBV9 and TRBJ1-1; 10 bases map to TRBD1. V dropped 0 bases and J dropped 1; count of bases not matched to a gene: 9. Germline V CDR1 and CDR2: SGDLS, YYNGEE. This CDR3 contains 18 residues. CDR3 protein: CASSVATGTGETNTEAFF. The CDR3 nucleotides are TGTGCCAGCAGCGTAGCTACCGGGACAGGGGAGACGAACACTGAAGCTTTCTTT. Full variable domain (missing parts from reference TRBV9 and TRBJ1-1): DSGVTQTPKHLITATGQRVTLRCSPRSGDLSVYWYQQSLDQGLQFLIQYYNGEERAKGNILERFSAQQFPDLHSELNLSSLELGDSALYFCASSVATGTGETNTEAFFGQGTRLTVV.

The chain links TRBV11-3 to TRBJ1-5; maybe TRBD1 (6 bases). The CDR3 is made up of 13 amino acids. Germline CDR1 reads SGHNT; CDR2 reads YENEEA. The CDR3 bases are TGTGCAGGGGGTTTGGAGAGCAATCAGCCCCAGCATTTT. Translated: CAGGLESNQPQHF. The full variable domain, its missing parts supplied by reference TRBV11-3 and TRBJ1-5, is EAGVVQSPRYKIIEKKQPVAFWCNPISGHNTLYWYLQNLGQGPELLIRYENEEAVDDSQLPKDRFSAERLKGVDSTLKIQPAELGDSAVYLCAGGLESNQPQHFGDGTRLSIL.

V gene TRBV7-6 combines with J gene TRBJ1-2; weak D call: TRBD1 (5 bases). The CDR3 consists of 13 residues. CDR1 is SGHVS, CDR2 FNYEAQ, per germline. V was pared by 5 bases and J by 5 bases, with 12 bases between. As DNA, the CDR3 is TGTGCCAGCAGCGCAACGGGGGGGTATGGCTACACCTTC. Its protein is CASSATGGYGYTF.

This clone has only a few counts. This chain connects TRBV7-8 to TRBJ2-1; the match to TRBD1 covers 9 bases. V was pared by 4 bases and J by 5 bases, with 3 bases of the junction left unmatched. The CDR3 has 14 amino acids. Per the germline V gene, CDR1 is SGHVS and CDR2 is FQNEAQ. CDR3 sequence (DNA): TGTGCCAGCAGCTCGCGGACAGGGGACAATGAGCAGTTCTTC. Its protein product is CASSSRTGDNEQFF.

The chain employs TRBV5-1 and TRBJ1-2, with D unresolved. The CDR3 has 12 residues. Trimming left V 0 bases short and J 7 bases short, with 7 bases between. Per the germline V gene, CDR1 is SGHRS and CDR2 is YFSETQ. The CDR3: CASSLDSRGYTF. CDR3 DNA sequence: TGCGCCAGCAGCTTGGACAGTCGTGGCTACACCTTC.

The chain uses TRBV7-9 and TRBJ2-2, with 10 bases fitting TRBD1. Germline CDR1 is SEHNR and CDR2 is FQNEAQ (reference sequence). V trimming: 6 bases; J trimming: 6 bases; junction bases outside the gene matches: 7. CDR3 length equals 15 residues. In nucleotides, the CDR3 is TGTGCCAGCAGATCCGGGACAGGGGATGCCGGGGAGCTGTTTTTT. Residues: CASRSGTGDAGELFF.

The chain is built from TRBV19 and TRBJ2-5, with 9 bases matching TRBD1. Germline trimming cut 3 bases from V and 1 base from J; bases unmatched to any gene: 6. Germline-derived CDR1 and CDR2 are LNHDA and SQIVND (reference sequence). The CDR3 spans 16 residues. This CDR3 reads CASSIMGQGFQETQYF. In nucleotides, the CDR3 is TGTGCCAGTAGTATCATGGGACAGGGTTTCCAAGAGACCCAGTACTTC.

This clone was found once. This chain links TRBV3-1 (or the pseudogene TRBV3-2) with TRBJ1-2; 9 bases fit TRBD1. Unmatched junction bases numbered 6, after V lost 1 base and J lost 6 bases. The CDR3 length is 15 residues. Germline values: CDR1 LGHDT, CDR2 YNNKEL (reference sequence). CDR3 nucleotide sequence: TGTGCCAGCAGCCAAGGATACAGGGGGCCACATGGCTACACCTTC. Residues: CASSQGYRGPHGYTF.

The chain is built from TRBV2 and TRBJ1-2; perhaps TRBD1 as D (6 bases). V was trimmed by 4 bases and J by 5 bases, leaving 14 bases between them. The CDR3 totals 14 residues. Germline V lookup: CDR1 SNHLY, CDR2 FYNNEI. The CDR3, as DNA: TGTGCCAGCAGTGGGGAAACAGGGTTTTATGGCTACACCTTC. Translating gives CASSGETGFYGYTF.

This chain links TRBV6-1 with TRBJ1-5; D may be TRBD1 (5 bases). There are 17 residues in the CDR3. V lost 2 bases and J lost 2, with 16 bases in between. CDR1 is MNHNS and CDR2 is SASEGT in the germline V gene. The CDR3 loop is CASSESRVVGGNQPQHF. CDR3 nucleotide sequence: TGTGCCAGCAGTGAAAGTAGGGTAGTGGGGGGCAATCAGCCCCAGCATTTT.

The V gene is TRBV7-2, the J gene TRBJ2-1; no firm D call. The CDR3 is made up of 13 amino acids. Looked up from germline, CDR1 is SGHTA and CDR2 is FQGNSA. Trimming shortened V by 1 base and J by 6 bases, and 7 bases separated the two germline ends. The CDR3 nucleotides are TGTGCCAGCAGCTTAGATACGGGCAATGAGCAGTTCTTC. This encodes CASSLDTGNEQFF.

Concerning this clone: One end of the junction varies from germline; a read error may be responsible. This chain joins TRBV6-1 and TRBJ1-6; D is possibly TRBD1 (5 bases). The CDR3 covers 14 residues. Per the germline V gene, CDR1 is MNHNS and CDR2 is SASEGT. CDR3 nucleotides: TGTGCCAGCAGTGAAGGGGGGGGTCCGGGACTGGACAACTTT. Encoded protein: CASSEGGGPGLDNF.

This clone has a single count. The CDR3 DNA follows: TGTGCCAGCAGCCAGGAGGACAGGGGGGACACTGAAGCTTTCTTT. Residues: CASSQEDRGDTEAFF. The chain is built from TRBV3-1 (or the pseudogene TRBV3-2) and TRBJ1-1; 10 bases line up with TRBD1. The ends lost 3 bases at V and 3 bases at J; junction bases unmatched: 4. The germline V gene has CDR1 LGHDT and CDR2 YNNKEL (reference sequence). The CDR3 consists of 15 residues.

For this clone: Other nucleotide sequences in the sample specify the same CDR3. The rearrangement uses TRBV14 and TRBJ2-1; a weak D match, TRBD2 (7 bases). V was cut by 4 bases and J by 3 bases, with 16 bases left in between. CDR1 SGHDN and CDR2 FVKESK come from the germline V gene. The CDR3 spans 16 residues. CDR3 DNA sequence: TGTGCCAGCAGCCCTCTTGGGGGGGGGCTCTACAATGAGCAGTTCTTC. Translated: CASSPLGGGLYNEQFF.

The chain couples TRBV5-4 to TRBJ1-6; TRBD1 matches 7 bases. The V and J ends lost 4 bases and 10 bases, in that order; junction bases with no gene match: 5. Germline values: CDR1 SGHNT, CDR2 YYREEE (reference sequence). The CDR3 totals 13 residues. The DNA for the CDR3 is TGTGCCAGCAGCCGACAGGGAAAATCACCCCTCCACTTT. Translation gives CASSRQGKSPLHF.

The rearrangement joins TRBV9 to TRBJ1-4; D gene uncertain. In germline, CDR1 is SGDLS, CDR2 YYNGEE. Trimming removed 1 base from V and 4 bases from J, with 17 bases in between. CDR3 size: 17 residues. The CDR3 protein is CASSVSDFQNINEKLFF. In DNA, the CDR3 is TGTGCCAGCAGCGTATCCGATTTCCAAAATATTAATGAAAAACTGTTTTTT.

CDR3 region: CASSLSVRGRGNSPLHF. The CDR3 bases are TGTGCCAGCAGTTTATCGGTGCGGGGGCGCGGAAATTCACCCCTCCACTTT. V gene TRBV27 combines with J gene TRBJ1-6, with D maybe TRBD1 (6 bases). CDR1 MNHEY and CDR2 SMNVEV come from the germline V gene (reference sequence). V was trimmed by 0 bases and J by 7 bases, leaving 16 bases between them. The CDR3 covers 17 residues.

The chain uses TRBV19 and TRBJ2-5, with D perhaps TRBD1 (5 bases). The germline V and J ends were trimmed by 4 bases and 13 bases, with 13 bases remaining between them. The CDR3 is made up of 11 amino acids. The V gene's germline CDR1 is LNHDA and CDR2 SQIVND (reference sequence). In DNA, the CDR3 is TGTGCCAGTAGTAATATGGACATGGTGTACTTC. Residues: CASSNMDMVYF.

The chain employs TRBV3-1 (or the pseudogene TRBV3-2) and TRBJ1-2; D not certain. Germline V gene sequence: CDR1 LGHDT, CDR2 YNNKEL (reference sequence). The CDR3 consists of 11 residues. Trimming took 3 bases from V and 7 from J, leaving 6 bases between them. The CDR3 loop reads CASSQGAGYTF. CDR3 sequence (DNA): TGTGCCAGCAGCCAGGGTGCTGGCTACACCTTC.

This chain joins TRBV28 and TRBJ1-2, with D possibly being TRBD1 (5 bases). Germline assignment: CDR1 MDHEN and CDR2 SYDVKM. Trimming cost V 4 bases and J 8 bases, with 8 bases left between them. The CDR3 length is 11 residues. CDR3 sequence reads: CASSSGVGYTF. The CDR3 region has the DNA TGTGCCAGCAGTTCGGGGGTCGGCTACACCTTC.

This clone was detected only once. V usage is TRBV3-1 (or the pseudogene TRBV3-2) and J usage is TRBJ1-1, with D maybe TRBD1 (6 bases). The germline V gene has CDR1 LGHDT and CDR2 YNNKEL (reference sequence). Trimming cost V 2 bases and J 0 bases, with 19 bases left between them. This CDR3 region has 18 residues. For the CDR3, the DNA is TGTGCCAGCAGCCAATTCCCCAAGACAGGTACCATGAACACTGAAGCTTTCTTT. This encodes CASSQFPKTGTMNTEAFF.

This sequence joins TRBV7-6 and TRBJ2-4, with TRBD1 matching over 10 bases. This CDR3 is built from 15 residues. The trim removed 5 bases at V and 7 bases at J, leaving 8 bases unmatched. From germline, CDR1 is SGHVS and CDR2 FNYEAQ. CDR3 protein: CASSTPGQGKNIQYF. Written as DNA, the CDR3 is TGTGCCAGCAGCACACCGGGACAGGGGAAGAACATTCAGTACTTC.